This is a list of T cell receptor beta chains from one sample in a study of blood T cell repertoires in COVID-19. Sequenced by immunoSEQ multiplex PCR; TCRdb stores in-frame clones only, minus some. The sample has about 140,000 clones, around 85% seen once; the top ten hold 2.5% to 3%. The sequencing input was peripheral blood. These receptors all come from a middle-aged man with acute or convalescent COVID-19. Both conserved end residues are part of each CDR3. A D gene is named only where the DNA matches it firmly. Clone size is stated in some rows and not others, as once, few, many or a class when expanded.

D,J,V,size,DNA,CDR3
.,TRBJ1-1,TRBV30,.,TGTGCCTGGGGTCGGCCAGGGGTCCCGATGAACACTGAAGCTTTCTTT,CAWGRPGVPMNTEAFF
TRBD2,TRBJ2-1,TRBV7-6,.,TGTGCCAGCAGCCAAAATCTCCAAGGGACTAGCATCGACAATGAGCAGTTCTTC,CASSQNLQGTSIDNEQFF
.,TRBJ2-3,TRBV4-1,.,TGCGCCAGCAGCCGGAGGGACCAATTCACAGATACGCAGTATTTT,CASSRRDQFTDTQYF
TRBD1,TRBJ2-5,TRBV15,.,TGTGCCACCAGCAGAGTCCCGACAGGGAGAGAGACCCAGTACTTC,CATSRVPTGRETQYF
TRBD2,TRBJ2-5,TRBV11-3,.,TGTGCCAGCAGCTTAATGAGCGGGAGGGCCCAAGAGACCCAGTACTTC,CASSLMSGRAQETQYF
TRBD2,TRBJ2-7,TRBV9,.,TGTGCCAGCAGCGCCGCTAGCGGGAGTCCCTACGAGCAGTACTTC,CASSAASGSPYEQYF
TRBD1,TRBJ1-6,TRBV11-3,.,TGTGCCAGCAGCCTGACAGGGAATTCACCCCTCCACTTT,CASSLTGNSPLHF
TRBD1,TRBJ1-2,TRBV18,.,TGTGCCAGCTCACGGGACAGGGGCTATGGCTACACCTTC,CASSRDRGYGYTF
TRBD1,TRBJ2-1,TRBV18,.,TGTGCCAGCTCATATAGACAGGGCTACTCCTACAATGAGCAGTTCTTC,CASSYRQGYSYNEQFF
.,TRBJ1-4,TRBV27,.,TGTGCCAGCAGTCCGACAGCAACTAATGAAAAACTGTTTTTT,CASSPTATNEKLFF
TRBD2,TRBJ2-2,TRBV6-1,.,TGTGCCAGCAGTGGACTAGCGGCGAGAGGGACCGGGGAGCTGTTTTTT,CASSGLAARGTGELFF
.,TRBJ1-1,TRBV11-2,.,TGTGCCAGCCGCCATAGGGGCCCCGGGGAAGCTTTCTTT,CASRHRGPGEAFF
.,TRBJ2-1,TRBV6-5,.,TGTGCCAGCAGAATAGCCCATGAGCAGTTCTTC,CASRIAHEQFF
TRBD2,TRBJ2-5,TRBV9,.,TGTGCCAGCAGCGAGCGGGATTTGATAGAGACCCAGTACTTC,CASSERDLIETQYF
TRBD1,TRBJ2-7,TRBV20-1,.,TGCAGTGCCGTCGGGACAGTCGAGCAGTACTTC,CSAVGTVEQYF
TRBD2,TRBJ2-3,TRBV6-5,.,TGTGCCAGCAGTTTGACTAGCGCTTTTGCAGATACGCAGTATTTT,CASSLTSAFADTQYF
TRBD1,TRBJ2-7,TRBV18,.,TGTGCCAGCACCTATCCATCCGGGACAGGCGTCGCCGAGCAGTACTTC,CASTYPSGTGVAEQYF
TRBD1,TRBJ1-2,TRBV6-4,.,TGTGCCAGCAGTGACAGGGCAGGGGGCGTGAATGGCTACACCTTC,CASSDRAGGVNGYTF
.,TRBJ1-2,TRBV9,.,TGTGCCAGCAGCGCGAAACAGGGAAACTATGGCTACACCTTC,CASSAKQGNYGYTF
TRBD1,TRBJ2-7,TRBV28,.,TGTGCCAGCAGCCTCCAGGGGGACGAGCAGTACTTC,CASSLQGDEQYF
TRBD1,TRBJ2-2,TRBV7-2,.,TGTGCCAGCAGCTTTAATACGGGGACAGGGGCAACCGGGGAGCTGTTTTTT,CASSFNTGTGATGELFF
.,TRBJ1-4,TRBV10-3,.,TGTGCCATCAGGACAGAGGGGGACAATGAAAAACTGTTTTTT,CAIRTEGDNEKLFF
TRBD1,TRBJ2-7,TRBV5-5,.,TGTGCCAGCAGCCGGGCGGGACAGGACTCCTACGAGCAGTACTTC,CASSRAGQDSYEQYF
.,TRBJ1-2,TRBV19,few,TGTGCCAGTAGTATAGATCGGGCAGGGAACTATGGCTACACCTTC,CASSIDRAGNYGYTF
.,TRBJ2-3,TRBV6-2/TRBV6-3,.,TGTGCCAGCAGTTCGGGACACAGCACAGATACGCAGTATTTT,CASSSGHSTDTQYF
TRBD1,TRBJ2-5,TRBV7-9,.,TGTGCCAGCAGCTTTCTACAGGGGGGTCGAGAGACCCAGTACTTC,CASSFLQGGRETQYF
TRBD1,TRBJ2-7,TRBV19,once,TGTGCCAGTAGTTTGGGACAGGGGGACTACGAGCAGTACTTC,CASSLGQGDYEQYF
TRBD1,TRBJ1-5,TRBV19,.,TGTGCCAGTACCCGACAGGGAAAGCTCGGTCAGCCCCAGCATTTT,CASTRQGKLGQPQHF
TRBD1,TRBJ1-2,TRBV24-1,.,TGTGCCACCAACGCCGGGACAGGGCATGGCTACACCTTC,CATNAGTGHGYTF
.,TRBJ2-1,TRBV4-2,.,TGTGCCAGCAGCCCTTCGGGGTTAGCGAGCTCCTACAATGAGCAGTTCTTC,CASSPSGLASSYNEQFF
TRBD1,TRBJ1-6,TRBV2,.,TGTGCCAGCAGTGACCGGGGACAGGGAAGTTCACCCCTCCACTTT,CASSDRGQGSSPLHF
.,TRBJ2-7,TRBV10-3,.,TGTGCCTCAAAAAGGGACGGGACACCTACCTACGAGCAGTACTTC,CASKRDGTPTYEQYF
TRBD2,TRBJ2-7,TRBV30,.,TGTGCCTGGAGCTACCCAGCGGGAGTCTACGAGCAGTACTTC,CAWSYPAGVYEQYF
.,TRBJ1-6,TRBV7-2,.,TGTGCCAGCAGCTTTCTCGTGGAGAGTAATTCACCCCTCCACTTT,CASSFLVESNSPLHF
TRBD2,TRBJ2-2,TRBV7-3,.,TGTGCCAGCAGCTCAGGGAGGGCCGGGGAGCTGTTTTTT,CASSSGRAGELFF
.,TRBJ2-7,TRBV6-5,few,TGTGCCAGTATTTGGGGCGGTGCCGAGCAGTACTTC,CASIWGGAEQYF
.,TRBJ1-2,TRBV25-1,.,TGTGCCAGGGACGTTGGACAGAACTATGGCTACACCTTC,CARDVGQNYGYTF
.,TRBJ2-5,TRBV7-8,.,TGTGCCAGCAGCCCGGACAGAGAGACCCAGTACTTC,CASSPDRETQYF
.,TRBJ2-5,TRBV27,.,TGTGCCAGCAGCCAACCGGAGGAAGAGACCCAGTACTTC,CASSQPEEETQYF
.,TRBJ2-7,TRBV12-3/TRBV12-4,.,TGTGCCAGCAGTTCCCGACGGGGTAACGAGCAGTACTTC,CASSSRRGNEQYF
.,TRBJ2-7,TRBV7-8,.,TGTGCCAGCAGCTTAGACCCAGGGCCCTACGGGCAGTACTTC,CASSLDPGPYGQYF
.,TRBJ1-5,TRBV7-8,.,TGTGCCAGCAGCCCATACCAGGGCCCCGCTCAGCCCCAGCATTTT,CASSPYQGPAQPQHF
.,TRBJ2-2,TRBV4-1,.,TGCGCCAGCAGCCAAGAAGTCTCGGCCGGGGAGCTGTTTTTT,CASSQEVSAGELFF
TRBD1,TRBJ2-1,TRBV11-2,.,TGTGCCAGCAGCTTAACAGGGGGCTTTGAGCAGTTCTTC,CASSLTGGFEQFF
.,TRBJ2-7,TRBV13,.,TGTGCCAGCAGCTTACAAGAGGGATACTACGAGCAGTACTTC,CASSLQEGYYEQYF
.,TRBJ1-1,TRBV19,.,TGTGCCAGTAGTATAGCGGCAAGGGGCACTGAAGCTTTCTTT,CASSIAARGTEAFF
TRBD1,TRBJ1-1,TRBV4-1,.,TGCGCCAGCAGCCAAGAAGCCAGACAGGGGAACACTGAAGCTTTCTTT,CASSQEARQGNTEAFF
TRBD2,TRBJ2-1,TRBV11-2,.,TGTGCCAGCAGCATACTAGCGGGAGGGTACAATGAGCAGTTCTTC,CASSILAGGYNEQFF
.,TRBJ2-1,TRBV14,.,TGTGCCAGCAGCCAAGGGACAGTCTACAATGAGCAGTTCTTC,CASSQGTVYNEQFF
.,TRBJ1-1,TRBV30,.,TGTGCCTGGAGCCGCGGGGGAATCGCTTTCTTT,CAWSRGGIAFF